The sequence of this TCR beta chain was determined in a study of T cell responses to AZD1222 COVID-19 vaccine. Study-wide results and limits: Increases in Spike-specific TCR breadth and depth were seen after two AZD1222 doses. Among those given AZD1222, only six were seropositive at baseline. Repertoire sampling happened only post peak T cell response.

This clone was seen once. Its specificity is unknown. The table came from immunoSEQ multiplex PCR; TCRdb's copy has only in-frame clones and leaves some out. The data hold about 140,000 clones, with around 88% observed a single time. The starting material was peripheral blood, obtained on day 0 of AZD1222 vaccination. The TCR was taken from an adult in good health.

CDR3 nucleotides: TGTGCCAGCACCCAGGGCCCAAATCAGCCCCAGCATTTT. This encodes CASTQGPNQPQHF. The V and J genes are TRBV6-5 and TRBJ1-5, with D possibly matching TRBD1 (5 bases). Looked up from germline, CDR1 is MNHEY and CDR2 is SVGAGI. The CDR3 totals 13 residues. Trimming pared 7 bases from V and 4 bases from J, leaving 11 bases between.